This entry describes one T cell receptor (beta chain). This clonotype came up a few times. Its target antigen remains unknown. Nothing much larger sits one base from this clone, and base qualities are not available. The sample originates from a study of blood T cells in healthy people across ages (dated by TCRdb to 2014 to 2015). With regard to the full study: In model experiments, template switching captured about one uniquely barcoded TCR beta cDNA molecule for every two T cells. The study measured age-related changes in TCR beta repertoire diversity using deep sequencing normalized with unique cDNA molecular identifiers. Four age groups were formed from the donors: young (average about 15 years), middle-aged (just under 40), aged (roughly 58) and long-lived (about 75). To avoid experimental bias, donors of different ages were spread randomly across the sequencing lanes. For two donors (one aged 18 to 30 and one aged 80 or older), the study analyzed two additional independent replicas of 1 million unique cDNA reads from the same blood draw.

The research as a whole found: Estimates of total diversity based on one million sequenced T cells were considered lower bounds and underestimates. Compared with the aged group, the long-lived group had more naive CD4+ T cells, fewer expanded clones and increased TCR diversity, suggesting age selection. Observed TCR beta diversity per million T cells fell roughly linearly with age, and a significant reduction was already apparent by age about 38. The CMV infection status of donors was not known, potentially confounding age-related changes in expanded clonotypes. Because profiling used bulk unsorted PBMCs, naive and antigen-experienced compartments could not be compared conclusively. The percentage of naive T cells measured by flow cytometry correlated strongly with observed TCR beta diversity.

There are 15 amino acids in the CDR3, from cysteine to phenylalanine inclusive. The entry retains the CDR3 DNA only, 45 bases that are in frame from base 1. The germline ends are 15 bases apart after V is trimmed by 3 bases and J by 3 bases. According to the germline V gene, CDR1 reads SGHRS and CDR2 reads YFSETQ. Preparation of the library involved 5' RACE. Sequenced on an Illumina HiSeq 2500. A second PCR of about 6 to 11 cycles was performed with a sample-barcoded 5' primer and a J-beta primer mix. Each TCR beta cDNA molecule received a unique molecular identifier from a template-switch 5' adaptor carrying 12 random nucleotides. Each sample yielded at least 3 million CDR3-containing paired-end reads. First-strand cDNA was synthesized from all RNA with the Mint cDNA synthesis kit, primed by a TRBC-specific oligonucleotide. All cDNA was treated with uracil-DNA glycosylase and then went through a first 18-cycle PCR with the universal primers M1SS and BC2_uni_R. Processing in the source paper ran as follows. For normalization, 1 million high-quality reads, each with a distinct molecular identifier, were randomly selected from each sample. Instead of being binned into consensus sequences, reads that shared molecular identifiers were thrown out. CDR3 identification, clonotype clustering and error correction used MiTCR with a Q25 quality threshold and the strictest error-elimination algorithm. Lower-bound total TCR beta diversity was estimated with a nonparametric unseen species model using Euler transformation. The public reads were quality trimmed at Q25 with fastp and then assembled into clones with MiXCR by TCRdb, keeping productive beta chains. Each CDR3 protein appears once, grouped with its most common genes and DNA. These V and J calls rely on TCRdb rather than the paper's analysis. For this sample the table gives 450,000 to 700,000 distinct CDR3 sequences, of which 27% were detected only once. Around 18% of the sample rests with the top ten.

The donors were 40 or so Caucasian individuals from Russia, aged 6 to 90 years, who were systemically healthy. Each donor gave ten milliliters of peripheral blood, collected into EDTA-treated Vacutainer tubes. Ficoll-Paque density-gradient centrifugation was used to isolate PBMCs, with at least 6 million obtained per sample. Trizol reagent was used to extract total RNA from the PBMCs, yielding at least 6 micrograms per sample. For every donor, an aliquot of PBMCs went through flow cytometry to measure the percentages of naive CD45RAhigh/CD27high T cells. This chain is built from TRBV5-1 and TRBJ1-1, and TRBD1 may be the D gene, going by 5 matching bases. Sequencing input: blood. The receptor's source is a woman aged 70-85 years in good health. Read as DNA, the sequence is TGCGCCAGCAGCTCACGACAGCACCGTCACACTGAAGCTTTCTTT. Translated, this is CASSSRQHRHTEAFF.